This TCR beta chain came from a study of molecular identifiers for immune sequencing clone quantification. The CDR3 spans 16 residues. V shed 6 bases and J 1 base; nucleotides not matched to a gene: 1. Per germline, CDR1 WSHSY and CDR2 SAAADI. In TCRdb, the PCR reads were re-called with MiXCR into one record per CDR3 protein. The sample has around 460,000 distinct CDR3 sequences, about a fifth seen once. The clonotype originates from a human donor in good health. Some libraries in this study had Jurkat cell RNA spiked in. Material: naive CD8+ T cells from blood, with Jurkat cell RNA spiked in. Subset reported: FACS-sorted CD8+CD4-CCR7+CD45RA+ naive T cells. The J gene is TRBJ2-1, the V gene TRBV10-2; 15 bases map to TRBD2. CDR3 bases: TGCGCCAGCAGCGGACTAGCGGGAGGGTCCTACAATGAGCAGTTCTTC. This sequence encodes CASSGLAGGSYNEQFF.